These 23 T cell receptor beta chains originate from one sample sequenced in a study of blood T cell repertoires in COVID-19. Profiling relied on immunoSEQ multiplex PCR, and the TCRdb table lists in-frame clones only, not all of them. The top ten hold roughly 9.7% of the sample, which has 150,000 to 200,000 clones, 70% to 90% seen once. The sequencing sample was made of peripheral blood. These receptor sequences come from a woman aged 60-70 years with COVID-19, enrolled during active disease.

The chain employs TRBV24-1 and TRBJ2-1, with TRBD2 as a possible D gene (6 bases). Germline CDR1 reads KGHDR; CDR2 reads SFDVKD. The CDR3 spans 15 residues. Trimming left V 5 bases short and J 5 bases short, with 15 bases between. The CDR3 loop is CATSGYAGFDNEQFF. The CDR3 DNA reads TGTGCCACCAGTGGCTATGCGGGGTTTGACAATGAGCAGTTCTTC.

The rearrangement links TRBV6-2 or TRBV6-3 to TRBJ1-2, with 10 bases matching TRBD1. The V and J ends lost 4 bases and 4 bases, in that order; junction bases with no gene match: 12. The CDR3 runs 17 residues. Germline CDR1 MNHEY, CDR2 SVGEGT. The CDR3 region has the DNA TGTGCCAGCAGTTTTCTCCCGGGACAGGGGATTGGCTATGGCTACACCTTC. It translates to CASSFLPGQGIGYGYTF.

For the CDR3, the DNA is TGTGCCAGCAGTTATCTCCTGGGCCAGCCCCAGCATTTT. This codes for CASSYLLGQPQHF. V and J are TRBV6-5 and TRBJ1-5, with D unclear. V was clipped by 3 bases and J by 7 bases, with 10 bases between them. The CDR3 length is 13 residues. The germline V gene encodes CDR1 MNHEY and CDR2 SVGAGI.

V and J are TRBV7-2 and TRBJ2-7; D remains unclear. This CDR3 comprises 14 residues. V shed 0 bases and J shed 7 bases, with 13 bases lying between them. Germline values: CDR1 SGHTA, CDR2 FQGNSA. The CDR3 DNA reads as TGTGCCAGCAGCTTAGCCCCAGCCTTCGGGGAGCAGTACTTC. It yields the protein CASSLAPAFGEQYF. The full variable domain, with the rest looked up from reference TRBV7-2 and TRBJ2-7, is GAGVSQSPSNKVTEKGKDVELRCDPISGHTALYWYRQSLGQGLEFLIYFQGNSAPDKSGLPSDRFSAERTGGSVSTLTIQRTQQEDSAVYLCASSLAPAFGEQYFGPGTRLTVT.

This chain connects TRBV6-5 to TRBJ2-1, with TRBD2 matching over 8 bases. Unmatched junction bases numbered 3, after V lost 6 bases and J lost 2 bases. Germline V gene lookup returns CDR1 MNHEY and CDR2 SVGAGI. The CDR3 loop spans 14 amino acids. The CDR3 spells CASRPGLAYNEQFF. The CDR3 DNA sequence: TGTGCCAGCAGGCCGGGACTAGCCTACAATGAGCAGTTCTTC.

The genes are TRBV11-1 and TRBJ1-1; a weak D match, TRBD1 (6 bases). The CDR3 covers 14 residues. Trimming shortened V by 5 bases and J by 4 bases, and 14 bases separated the two germline ends. Germline values: CDR1 SGHAT, CDR2 FQDESV (reference sequence). As DNA, the CDR3 is TGTGCCAGCAGCCGTAGCACAGGGCCCACTGAAGCTTTCTTT. Translated, it gives CASSRSTGPTEAFF.

This chain links TRBV14 with TRBJ2-5, with 9 bases identical to TRBD1. The CDR3 totals 16 residues. Germline V gene lookup returns CDR1 SGHDN and CDR2 FVKESK. Trimming cost V 3 bases and J 4 bases; bases outside gene matches: 9. The CDR3 reads CASSQMLNRGRETQYF. CDR3 nucleotide sequence: TGTGCCAGCAGCCAGATGCTAAACAGGGGGCGAGAGACCCAGTACTTC.

The chain combines TRBV4-1 with TRBJ1-1, with 10 bases lining up with TRBD1. Per germline, CDR1 MGHRA and CDR2 YSYEKL. The CDR3 loop spans 15 amino acids. The V and J ends lost 4 bases and 6 bases, in that order; junction bases with no gene match: 8. The CDR3 DNA follows: TGCGCCAGCAGCCGAGAGGACAGGGGGGCTCCTGAAGCTTTCTTT. This encodes CASSREDRGAPEAFF.

The rearrangement uses TRBV18 and TRBJ2-7; D gene ambiguous. Trimming stripped 2 bases from V and 3 bases from J, with 8 bases between. The germline gives CDR1 KGHSH, CDR2 LQKENI. The CDR3 is 13 amino acids. The CDR3 region is CASSPERVYEQYF. The CDR3 nucleotides are TGTGCCAGCTCACCAGAGAGAGTCTACGAGCAGTACTTC. The complete variable domain, with remaining parts taken from reference TRBV18 and TRBJ2-7, reads NAGVMQNPRHLVRRRGQEARLRCSPMKGHSHVYWYRQLPEEGLKFMVYLQKENIIDESGMPKERFSAEFPKEGPSILRIQQVVRGDSAAYFCASSPERVYEQYFGPGTRLTVT.

The gene calls are TRBV11-3 and TRBJ2-1; possible D gene TRBD2, 6 bases. Germline V CDR1 and CDR2: SGHNT, YENEEA. The CDR3 runs 14 residues. V lost 3 bases, J lost 7 bases, and 13 bases lay in between. The CDR3 reads CASSLVLGGNEQFF. In nucleotides, the CDR3 is TGTGCCAGCAGCTTGGTCCTTGGGGGGAATGAGCAGTTCTTC.

CDR3: CASSLQTGTGGNEQYF. CDR3 DNA sequence: TGTGCCAGCAGCTTACAAACCGGGACAGGGGGCAACGAGCAGTACTTC. This sequence joins TRBV7-2 and TRBJ2-7, with TRBD1 matching 12 bases. Unmatched junction bases numbered 7, after V lost 2 bases and J lost 5 bases. CDR3 length: 16 amino acids. Germline CDR1 SGHTA, CDR2 FQGNSA.

The chain uses TRBV11-3 and TRBJ2-7; D is uncertain. The V gene lost 3 bases and the J gene lost 3 bases, with 6 bases spanning the gap. This CDR3 spans 12 amino acids. Germline V gene sequence: CDR1 SGHNT, CDR2 YENEEA. CDR3 region: CASSLAGYEQYF. For the CDR3, the DNA is TGTGCCAGCAGCTTGGCAGGCTACGAGCAGTACTTC.

The V gene is TRBV29-1, the J gene TRBJ1-1; D perhaps matches TRBD1 (5 bases). Germline loops: CDR1 SQVTM, CDR2 ANQGSEA. V was clipped by 4 bases and J by 6 bases, with 18 bases between them. The CDR3 length is 14 residues. Here the CDR3 DNA reads TGCAGCGTTGTGGGGAGGCCGAGGGGCGCTGAAGCTTTCTTT. Amino acid sequence: CSVVGRPRGAEAFF.

The genes are TRBV28 and TRBJ2-7, with D uncertain. The germline V gene encodes CDR1 MDHEN and CDR2 SYDVKM. Trimming left V 7 bases short and J 5 bases short, with 9 bases between. This CDR3 spans 11 amino acids. The chain's CDR3 is CASKSDHEQYF. CDR3 bases: TGTGCCAGCAAGAGCGACCACGAGCAGTACTTC.

V is TRBV7-2 and J is TRBJ2-7; TRBD2 aligns across 10 bases. CDR3 size: 15 residues. After removal of 5 bases from V and 2 bases from J, the junction contained 6 bases not matched to a gene. Germline V lookup: CDR1 SGHTA, CDR2 FQGNSA. As DNA, the CDR3 is TGTGCCAGCAGCCCCTTTACTAGCGGGACCTACGAGCAGTACTTC. This sequence encodes CASSPFTSGTYEQYF. The full variable domain, with the rest looked up from reference TRBV7-2 and TRBJ2-7, is GAGVSQSPSNKVTEKGKDVELRCDPISGHTALYWYRQSLGQGLEFLIYFQGNSAPDKSGLPSDRFSAERTGGSVSTLTIQRTQQEDSAVYLCASSPFTSGTYEQYFGPGTRLTVT.

This chain links TRBV30 with TRBJ2-1; 12 positions agree with TRBD2. This CDR3 is 15 amino acids long. Germline CDR1 reads GTSNPN; CDR2 reads SVGIG (reference sequence). Trimming cost V 0 bases and J 5 bases; bases outside gene matches: 2. Written as DNA, the CDR3 is TGTGCCTGGAGTGTACGACTAGCGGGAGACAATGAGCAGTTCTTC. Encoded protein: CAWSVRLAGDNEQFF.

V and J are TRBV4-1 and TRBJ1-2; tentative D call: TRBD1 (5 bases). V was shortened by 1 base and J by 8 bases, with 17 bases between the two germline ends. Germline CDR1 MGHRA, CDR2 YSYEKL. This CDR3 has 15 amino acids. CDR3 sequence reads: CASSQVVGQGWGYTF. The CDR3 coding sequence is TGCGCCAGCAGCCAAGTCGTAGGGCAGGGCTGGGGCTACACCTTC.

The rearrangement joins TRBV3-1 (or the pseudogene TRBV3-2) to TRBJ1-4, with D perhaps matching TRBD1 (5 bases). The CDR3 runs to 14 residues. Trimming cost V 1 base and J 9 bases, with 12 bases left between them. The V gene's germline CDR1 is LGHDT and CDR2 YNNKEL (reference sequence). This chain's CDR3 is CASSQAGLTKKLFF. In DNA form, the CDR3 reads TGTGCCAGCAGCCAAGCAGGGTTGACGAAAAAACTGTTTTTT.

V usage is TRBV7-9 and J usage is TRBJ1-1, with 8 bases aligning to TRBD1. The V gene's germline CDR1 is SEHNR and CDR2 FQNEAQ (reference sequence). The CDR3 covers 15 residues. J lost 1 base, V lost 5 bases, and 6 bases had no gene match. CDR3 sequence: CASSPRTGQNTEAFF. DNA for the CDR3: TGTGCCAGCAGCCCCAGGACAGGGCAGAACACTGAAGCTTTCTTT.

This chain uses TRBV15 with TRBJ2-7, with 8 bases aligning to TRBD1. Germline V gene sequence: CDR1 LNHNV, CDR2 YYDKDF (reference sequence). The length of the CDR3 is 15 residues. After removal of 1 base from V and 1 base from J, the junction contained 3 bases not matched to a gene. In DNA, the CDR3 is TGTGCCACCAGCAGAGGAGGACAGGGTTCCTACGAGCAGTACTTC. It encodes CATSRGGQGSYEQYF. The variable domain in full, with the rest retrieved from reference TRBV15 and TRBJ2-7, is DAMVIQNPRYQVTQFGKPVTLSCSQTLNHNVMYWYQQKSSQAPKLLFHYYDKDFNNEADTPDNFQSRRPNTSFCFLDIRSPGLGDTAMYLCATSRGGQGSYEQYFGPGTRLTVT.

V gene TRBV10-3 combines with J gene TRBJ2-1, with TRBD1 identical over 7 bases. The CDR3 length is 16 residues. Unmatched junction bases numbered 5, after V lost 3 bases and J lost 0 bases. The germline gives CDR1 ENHRY, CDR2 SYGVKD. In DNA form, the CDR3 reads TGTGCCATCAGTGAAACCTGGGACAGCTCCTACAATGAGCAGTTCTTC. Amino acid sequence: CAISETWDSSYNEQFF.

This clone was seen a handful of times. The chain couples TRBV19 to TRBJ1-1; D remains ambiguous. Germline CDR1 is LNHDA and CDR2 is SQIVND (reference sequence). The CDR3 sequence is 16 residues long. The V and J ends lost 7 bases and 1 base respectively, with 19 bases between them. CDR3 nucleotide sequence: TGTGCCAGTACCCACACATATCGGGTCGCGAACACTGAAGCTTTCTTT. Translation gives CASTHTYRVANTEAFF.

The chain couples TRBV6-5 to TRBJ1-1; no reliable D call. The CDR3 is 13 amino acids. The germline V gene encodes CDR1 MNHEY and CDR2 SVGAGI. V was clipped by 6 bases and J by 1 base, with 9 bases between them. CDR3 nucleotide sequence: TGTGCCAGCAGCCACATTTCGAACACTGAAGCTTTCTTT. Translation gives CASSHISNTEAFF.